The sequence of this TCR beta chain was determined in a study of blood T cell repertoires in COVID-19. Overall study context: Some COVID-19 samples were acute and others convalescent; all came from the United States, Italy and Spain. T cells, B-cell-depleted T cells, or PBMCs provided the cDNA or gDNA that served as material.

CDR3 length equals 16 residues. The J segment lost 2 bases and the V segment lost 5 bases, leaving 12 bases of the junction unmatched. Germline loops: CDR1 SGHAT, CDR2 FQDESV (reference sequence). Assay used: immunoSEQ multiplex PCR; TCRdb lists only in-frame clones, some missing. The sample holds approximately 150,000 clones; approximately 80% are singletons and the top ten take roughly 13%. This sequence joins TRBV11-1 and TRBJ2-7; 7 bases map to TRBD1. The receptor was isolated from an older man who had recovered from COVID-19. Sequencing used peripheral blood. CDR3 coding DNA: TGTGCCAGCAGCAAGGGACAGAGCTGGCCCCCCTACGAGCAGTACTTC. Its protein product is CASSKGQSWPPYEQYF. Based on the CDR3 plus reference TRBV11-1 and TRBJ2-7, the full variable domain is EAEVAQSPRYKITEKSQAVAFWCDPISGHATLYWYRQILGQGPELLVQFQDESVVDDSQLPKDRFSAERLKGVDSTLKIQPAELGDSAMYLCASSKGQSWPPYEQYFGPGTRLTVT.